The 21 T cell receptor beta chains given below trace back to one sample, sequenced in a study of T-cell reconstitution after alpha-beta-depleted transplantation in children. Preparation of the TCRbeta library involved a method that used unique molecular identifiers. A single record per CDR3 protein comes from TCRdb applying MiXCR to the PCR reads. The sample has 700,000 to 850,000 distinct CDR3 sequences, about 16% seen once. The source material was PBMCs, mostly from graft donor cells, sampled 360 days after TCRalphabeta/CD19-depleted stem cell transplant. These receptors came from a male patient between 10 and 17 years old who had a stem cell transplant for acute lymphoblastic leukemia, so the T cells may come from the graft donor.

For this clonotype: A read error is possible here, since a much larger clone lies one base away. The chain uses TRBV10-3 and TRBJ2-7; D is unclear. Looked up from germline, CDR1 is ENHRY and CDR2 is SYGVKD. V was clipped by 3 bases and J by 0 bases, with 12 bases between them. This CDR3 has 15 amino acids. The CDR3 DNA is TGTGCCATCAGTGAAAGGAGACGGAACTCCTACGAGCAGTACTTC. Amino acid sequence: CAISERRRNSYEQYF.

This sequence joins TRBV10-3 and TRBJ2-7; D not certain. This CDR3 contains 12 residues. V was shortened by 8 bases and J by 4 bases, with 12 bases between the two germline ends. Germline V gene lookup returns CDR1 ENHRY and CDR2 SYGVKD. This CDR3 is CAISEYLYEQYF. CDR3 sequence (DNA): TGTGCCATCTCTGAATACCTATACGAGCAGTACTTC.

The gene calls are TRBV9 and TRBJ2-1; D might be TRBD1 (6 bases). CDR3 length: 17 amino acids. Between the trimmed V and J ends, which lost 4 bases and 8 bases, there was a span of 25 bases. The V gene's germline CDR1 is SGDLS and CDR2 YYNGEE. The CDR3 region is CASSPRAAGGGGDEQFF. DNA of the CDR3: TGTGCCAGCAGCCCCCGGGCGGCAGGAGGTGGGGGCGATGAGCAGTTCTTC. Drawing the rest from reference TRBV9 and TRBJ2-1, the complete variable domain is DSGVTQTPKHLITATGQRVTLRCSPRSGDLSVYWYQQSLDQGLQFLIQYYNGEERAKGNILERFSAQQFPDLHSELNLSSLELGDSALYFCASSPRAAGGGGDEQFFGPGTRLTVL.

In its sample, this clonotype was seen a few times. CDR3 DNA: TGCGCCAGCAGCGGGGGGGATCACGGCCGGGAGACCCAGTACTTC. This codes for CASSGGDHGRETQYF. The chain has TRBV5-1 and TRBJ2-5; 7 bases are a match to TRBD2. Trimming took 4 bases from V and 5 from J; bases not matched to a gene: 11. Germline V gives CDR1 SGHRS, CDR2 YFSETQ. The CDR3 runs to 15 residues. The variable domain in full, with the rest retrieved from reference TRBV5-1 and TRBJ2-5, is KAGVTQTPRYLIKTRGQQVTLSCSPISGHRSVSWYQQTPGQGLQFLFEYFSETQRNKGNFPGRFSGRQFSNSRSEMNVSTLELGDSALYLCASSGGDHGRETQYFGPGTRLLVL.

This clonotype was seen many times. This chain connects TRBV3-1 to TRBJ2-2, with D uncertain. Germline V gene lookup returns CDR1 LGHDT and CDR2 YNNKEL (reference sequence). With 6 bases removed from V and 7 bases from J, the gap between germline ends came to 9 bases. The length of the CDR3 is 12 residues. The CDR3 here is CASRPTGGELFF. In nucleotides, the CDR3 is TGTGCCAGCAGGCCGACGGGCGGGGAGCTGTTTTTT.

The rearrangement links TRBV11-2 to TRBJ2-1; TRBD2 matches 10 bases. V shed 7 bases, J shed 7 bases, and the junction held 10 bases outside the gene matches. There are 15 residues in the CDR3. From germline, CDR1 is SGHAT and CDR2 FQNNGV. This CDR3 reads CASTRSGRARNEQFF. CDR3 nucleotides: TGTGCCAGCACCCGAAGCGGGAGGGCACGAAATGAGCAGTTCTTC.

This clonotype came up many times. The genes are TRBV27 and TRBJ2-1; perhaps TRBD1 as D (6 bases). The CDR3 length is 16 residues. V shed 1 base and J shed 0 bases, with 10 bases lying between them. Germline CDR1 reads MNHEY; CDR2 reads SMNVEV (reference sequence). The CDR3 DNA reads TGTGCCAGCAGTTTATGGGGGCCCGACTCCTACAATGAGCAGTTCTTC. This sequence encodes CASSLWGPDSYNEQFF.

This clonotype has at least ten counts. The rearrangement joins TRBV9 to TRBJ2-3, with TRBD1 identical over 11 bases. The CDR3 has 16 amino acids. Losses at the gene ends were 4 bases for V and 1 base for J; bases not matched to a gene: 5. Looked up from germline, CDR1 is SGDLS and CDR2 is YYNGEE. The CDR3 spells CASSTRTGGGTDTQYF. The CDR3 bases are TGTGCCAGCAGCACCAGGACAGGGGGCGGCACAGATACGCAGTATTTT. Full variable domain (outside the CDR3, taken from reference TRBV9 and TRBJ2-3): DSGVTQTPKHLITATGQRVTLRCSPRSGDLSVYWYQQSLDQGLQFLIQYYNGEERAKGNILERFSAQQFPDLHSELNLSSLELGDSALYFCASSTRTGGGTDTQYFGPGTRLTVL.

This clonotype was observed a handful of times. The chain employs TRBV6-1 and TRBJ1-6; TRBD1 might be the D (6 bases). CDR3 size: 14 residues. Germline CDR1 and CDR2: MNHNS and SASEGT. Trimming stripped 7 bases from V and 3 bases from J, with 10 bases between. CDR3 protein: CASTKQGYNSPLHF. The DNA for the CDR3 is TGTGCCAGCACCAAACAGGGCTATAATTCACCCCTCCACTTT.

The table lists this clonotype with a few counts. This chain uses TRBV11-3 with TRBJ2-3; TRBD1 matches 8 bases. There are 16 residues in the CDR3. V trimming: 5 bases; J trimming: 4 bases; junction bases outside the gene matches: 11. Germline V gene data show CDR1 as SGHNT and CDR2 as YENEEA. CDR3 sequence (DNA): TGTGCCAGCAGCCCGCAAGGGACAGGAGTGGCAGATACGCAGTATTTT. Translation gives CASSPQGTGVADTQYF.

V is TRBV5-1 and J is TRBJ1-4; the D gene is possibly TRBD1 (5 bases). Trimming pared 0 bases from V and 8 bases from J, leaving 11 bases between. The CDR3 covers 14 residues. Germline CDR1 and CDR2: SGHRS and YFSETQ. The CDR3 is CASSLAWGEEKLFF. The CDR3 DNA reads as TGCGCCAGCAGCTTGGCCTGGGGCGAGGAAAAACTGTTTTTT.

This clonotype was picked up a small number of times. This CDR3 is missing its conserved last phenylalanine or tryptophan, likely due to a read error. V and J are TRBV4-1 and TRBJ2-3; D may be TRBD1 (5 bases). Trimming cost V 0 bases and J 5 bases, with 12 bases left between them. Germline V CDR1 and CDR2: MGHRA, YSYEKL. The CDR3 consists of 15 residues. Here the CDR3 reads CASSQEGATRDTQYV. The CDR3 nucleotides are TGCGCCAGCAGCCAAGAAGGGGCAACGAGAGATACGCAGTATGTT.

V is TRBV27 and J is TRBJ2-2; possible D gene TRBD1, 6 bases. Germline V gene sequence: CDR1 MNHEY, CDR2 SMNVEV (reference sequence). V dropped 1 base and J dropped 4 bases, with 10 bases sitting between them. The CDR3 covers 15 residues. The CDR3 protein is CASSLWGPVTGELFF. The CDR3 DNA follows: TGTGCCAGCAGTTTATGGGGGCCGGTCACCGGGGAGCTGTTTTTT.

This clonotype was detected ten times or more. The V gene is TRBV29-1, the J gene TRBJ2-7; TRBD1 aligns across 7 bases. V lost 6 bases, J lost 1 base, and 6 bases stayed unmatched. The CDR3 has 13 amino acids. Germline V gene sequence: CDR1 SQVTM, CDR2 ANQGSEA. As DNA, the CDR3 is TGCAGCGTGGGACAGCCCTCATCCTACGAGCAGTACTTC. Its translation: CSVGQPSSYEQYF.

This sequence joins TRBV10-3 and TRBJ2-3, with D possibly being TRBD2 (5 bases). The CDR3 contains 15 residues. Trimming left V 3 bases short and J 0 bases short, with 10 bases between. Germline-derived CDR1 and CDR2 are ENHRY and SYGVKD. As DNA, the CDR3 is TGTGCCATCAGTGATCAAGCGGCTAGCACAGATACGCAGTATTTT. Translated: CAISDQAASTDTQYF.

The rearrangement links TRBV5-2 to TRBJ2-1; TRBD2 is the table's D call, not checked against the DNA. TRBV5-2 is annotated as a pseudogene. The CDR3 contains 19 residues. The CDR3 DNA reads TGTGCCAGCCACAAAAGGGGGCTAGCGGGAGAACCAGTCCACAATGAGCAGTTCTTC. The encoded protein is CASHKRGLAGEPVHNEQFF.

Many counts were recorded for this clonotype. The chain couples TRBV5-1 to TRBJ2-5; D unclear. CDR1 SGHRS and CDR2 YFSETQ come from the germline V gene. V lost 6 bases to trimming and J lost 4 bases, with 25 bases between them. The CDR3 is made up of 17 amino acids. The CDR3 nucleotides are TGCGCCAGCACACACCAGAAGGCCACAATGGTCGGAGAGACCCAGTACTTC. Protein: CASTHQKATMVGETQYF.

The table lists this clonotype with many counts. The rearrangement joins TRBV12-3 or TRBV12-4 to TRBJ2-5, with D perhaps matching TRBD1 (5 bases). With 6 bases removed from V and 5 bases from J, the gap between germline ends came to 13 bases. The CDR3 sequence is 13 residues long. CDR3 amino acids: CASRRTSGETQYF. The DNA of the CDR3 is TGTGCCAGCAGACGGACATCTGGGGAGACCCAGTACTTC.

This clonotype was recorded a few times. DNA of the CDR3: TGTGCCAGCAGCCAAGTCTACAGTAAAGCCTACGAGCAGTACTTC. As protein: CASSQVYSKAYEQYF. The chain recombines TRBV3-1 with TRBJ2-7; D is unclear. Germline V gene sequence: CDR1 LGHDT, CDR2 YNNKEL (reference sequence). There are 15 residues in the CDR3. V lost 1 base and J lost 2, with 12 bases in between.

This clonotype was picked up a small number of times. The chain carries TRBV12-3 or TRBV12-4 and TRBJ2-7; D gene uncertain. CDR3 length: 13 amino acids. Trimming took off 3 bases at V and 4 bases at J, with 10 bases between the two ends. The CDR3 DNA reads TGTGCCAGCAGTTTTACCGGGTTTTACGAGCAGTACTTC. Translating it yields CASSFTGFYEQYF.

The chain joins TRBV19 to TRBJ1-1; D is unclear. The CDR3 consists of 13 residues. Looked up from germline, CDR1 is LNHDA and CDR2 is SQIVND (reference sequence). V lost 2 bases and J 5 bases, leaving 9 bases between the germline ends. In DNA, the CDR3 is TGTGCCAGTAGTATATTGCGGGGAACTGAAGCTTTCTTT. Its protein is CASSILRGTEAFF.